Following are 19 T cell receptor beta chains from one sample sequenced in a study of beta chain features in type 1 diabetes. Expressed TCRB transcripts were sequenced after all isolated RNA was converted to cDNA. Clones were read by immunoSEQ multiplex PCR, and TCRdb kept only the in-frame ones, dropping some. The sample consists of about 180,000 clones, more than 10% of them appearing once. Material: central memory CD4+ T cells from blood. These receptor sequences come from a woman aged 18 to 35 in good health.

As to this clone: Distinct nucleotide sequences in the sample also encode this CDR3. The CDR3 sequence is CASSLEWDTLYEQYF. DNA for the CDR3: TGCGCCAGCAGCTTGGAGTGGGACACATTATACGAGCAGTACTTC. The chain is built from TRBV5-1 and TRBJ2-7, with D perhaps matching TRBD1 (6 bases). Germline V gives CDR1 SGHRS, CDR2 YFSETQ. This CDR3 contains 15 residues. Trimming took 0 bases from V and 4 from J, leaving 14 bases between them.

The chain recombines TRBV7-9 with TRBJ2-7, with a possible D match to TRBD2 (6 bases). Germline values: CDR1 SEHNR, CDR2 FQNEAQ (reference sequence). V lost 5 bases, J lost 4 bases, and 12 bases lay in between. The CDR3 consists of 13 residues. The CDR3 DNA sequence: TGTGCCAGCAGCCGACTAGGAGCGTACGAGCAGTACTTC. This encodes CASSRLGAYEQYF.

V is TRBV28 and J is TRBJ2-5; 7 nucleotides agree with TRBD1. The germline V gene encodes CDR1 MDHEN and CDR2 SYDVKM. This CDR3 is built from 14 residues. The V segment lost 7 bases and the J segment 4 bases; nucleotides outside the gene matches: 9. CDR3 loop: CASTDRVGGETQYF. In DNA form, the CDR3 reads TGTGCCAGCACCGACAGGGTCGGAGGAGAGACCCAGTACTTC. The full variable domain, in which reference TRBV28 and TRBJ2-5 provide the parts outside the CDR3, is DVKVTQSSRYLVKRTGEKVFLECVQDMDHENMFWYRQDPGLGLRLIYFSYDVKMKEKGDIPEGYSVSREKKERFSLILESASTNQTSMYLCASTDRVGGETQYFGPGTRLLVL.

Here the CDR3 reads CASSLRDTLNYEQYF. Written as DNA, the CDR3 is TGTGCCAGCAGCCTCCGGGACACACTAAACTACGAGCAGTACTTC. The rearrangement links TRBV9 to TRBJ2-7; possibly TRBD1 for D (6 bases). Germline V gives CDR1 SGDLS, CDR2 YYNGEE. CDR3 length: 15 residues. Trimming took off 4 bases at V and 3 bases at J, with 17 bases between the two ends.

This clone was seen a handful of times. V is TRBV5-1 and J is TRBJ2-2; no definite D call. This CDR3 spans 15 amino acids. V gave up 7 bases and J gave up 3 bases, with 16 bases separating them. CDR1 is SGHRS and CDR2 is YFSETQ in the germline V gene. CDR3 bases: TGCGCCAGCCATCCACTTAGACTTGACACCGGGGAGCTGTTTTTT. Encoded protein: CASHPLRLDTGELFF. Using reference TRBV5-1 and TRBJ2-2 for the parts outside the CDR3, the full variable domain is KAGVTQTPRYLIKTRGQQVTLSCSPISGHRSVSWYQQTPGQGLQFLFEYFSETQRNKGNFPGRFSGRQFSNSRSEMNVSTLELGDSALYLCASHPLRLDTGELFFGEGSRLTVL.

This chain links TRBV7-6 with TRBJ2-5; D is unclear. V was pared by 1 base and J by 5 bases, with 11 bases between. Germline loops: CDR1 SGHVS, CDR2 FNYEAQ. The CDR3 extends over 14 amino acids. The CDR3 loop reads CASSLGRPVETQYF. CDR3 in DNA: TGTGCCAGCAGCTTAGGGAGACCCGTGGAGACCCAGTACTTC.

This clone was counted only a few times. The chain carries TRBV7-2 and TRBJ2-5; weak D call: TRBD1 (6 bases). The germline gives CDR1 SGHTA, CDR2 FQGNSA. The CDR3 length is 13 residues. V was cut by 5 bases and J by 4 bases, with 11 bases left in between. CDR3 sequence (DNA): TGTGCCAGCAGCGCAACAGGGCGAGAGACCCAGTACTTC. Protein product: CASSATGRETQYF. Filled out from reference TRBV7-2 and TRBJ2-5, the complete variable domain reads GAGVSQSPSNKVTEKGKDVELRCDPISGHTALYWYRQSLGQGLEFLIYFQGNSAPDKSGLPSDRFSAERTGGSVSTLTIQRTQQEDSAVYLCASSATGRETQYFGPGTRLLVL.

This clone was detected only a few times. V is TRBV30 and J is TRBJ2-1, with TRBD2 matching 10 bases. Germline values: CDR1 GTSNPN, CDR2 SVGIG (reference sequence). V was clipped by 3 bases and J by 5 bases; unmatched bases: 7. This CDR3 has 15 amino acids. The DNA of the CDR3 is TGTGCCTGGAGCCGAGGACTAGCGGACGACAATGAGCAGTTCTTC. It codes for CAWSRGLADDNEQFF.

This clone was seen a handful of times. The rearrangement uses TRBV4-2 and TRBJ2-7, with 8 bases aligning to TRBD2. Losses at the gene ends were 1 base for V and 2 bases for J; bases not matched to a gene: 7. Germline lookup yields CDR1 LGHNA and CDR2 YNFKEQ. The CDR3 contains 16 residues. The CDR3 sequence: CASSQVGGGGTYEQYF. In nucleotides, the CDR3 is TGTGCCAGCAGCCAAGTTGGGGGCGGGGGGACCTACGAGCAGTACTTC.

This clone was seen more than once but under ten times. CDR3 residues: CASSRGGMMNQPQHF. The CDR3 DNA follows: TGTGCCAGCAGCAGGGGGGGTATGATGAATCAGCCCCAGCATTTT. The chain carries TRBV21-1 and TRBJ1-5. TRBV21-1 is recorded as a pseudogene. The CDR3 spans 15 residues.

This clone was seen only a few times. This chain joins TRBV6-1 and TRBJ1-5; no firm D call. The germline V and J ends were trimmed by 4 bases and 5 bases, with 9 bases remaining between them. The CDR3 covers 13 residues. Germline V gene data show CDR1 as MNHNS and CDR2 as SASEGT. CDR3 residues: CASSGHLDQPQHF. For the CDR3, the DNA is TGTGCCAGCAGTGGACACTTAGATCAGCCCCAGCATTTT.

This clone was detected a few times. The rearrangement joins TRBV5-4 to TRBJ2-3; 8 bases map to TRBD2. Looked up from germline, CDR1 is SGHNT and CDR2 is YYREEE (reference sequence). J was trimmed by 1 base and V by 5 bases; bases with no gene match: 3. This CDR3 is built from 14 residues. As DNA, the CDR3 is TGTGCCAGCAGGGATAGCGGGGGCACAGATACGCAGTATTTT. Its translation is CASRDSGGTDTQYF.

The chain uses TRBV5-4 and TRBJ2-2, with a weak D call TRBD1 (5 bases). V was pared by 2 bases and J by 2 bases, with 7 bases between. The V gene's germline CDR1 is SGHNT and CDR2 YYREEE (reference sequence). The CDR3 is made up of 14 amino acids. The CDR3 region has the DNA TGTGCCAGCAGCTTCCAGGGAAACACCGGGGAGCTGTTTTTT. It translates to CASSFQGNTGELFF.

The CDR3 sequence: CASSGGGGGNTGELFF. The DNA for the CDR3 is TGTGCCAGCAGCGGAGGCGGGGGCGGGAACACCGGGGAGCTGTTTTTT. The chain uses TRBV7-8 and TRBJ2-2, with D possibly being TRBD2 (7 bases). The CDR3 is 16 amino acids. Looked up from germline, CDR1 is SGHVS and CDR2 is FQNEAQ. Trimming removed 5 bases at V and 1 base at J, with 14 bases between.

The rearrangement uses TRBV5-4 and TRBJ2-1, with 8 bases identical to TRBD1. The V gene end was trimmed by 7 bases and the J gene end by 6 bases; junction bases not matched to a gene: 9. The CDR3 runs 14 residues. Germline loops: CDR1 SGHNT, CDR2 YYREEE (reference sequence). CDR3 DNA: TGTGCCAGCGGCCAGGGGGCGCCCGGCAATGAGCAGTTCTTC. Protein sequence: CASGQGAPGNEQFF.

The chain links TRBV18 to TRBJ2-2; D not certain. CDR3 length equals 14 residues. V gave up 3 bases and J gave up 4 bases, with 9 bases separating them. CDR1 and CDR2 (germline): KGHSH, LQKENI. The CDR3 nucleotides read TGTGCCAGCTCACCCGAGCGTATCACCGGGGAGCTGTTTTTT. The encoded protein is CASSPERITGELFF. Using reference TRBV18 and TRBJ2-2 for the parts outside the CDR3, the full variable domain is NAGVMQNPRHLVRRRGQEARLRCSPMKGHSHVYWYRQLPEEGLKFMVYLQKENIIDESGMPKERFSAEFPKEGPSILRIQQVVRGDSAAYFCASSPERITGELFFGEGSRLTVL.

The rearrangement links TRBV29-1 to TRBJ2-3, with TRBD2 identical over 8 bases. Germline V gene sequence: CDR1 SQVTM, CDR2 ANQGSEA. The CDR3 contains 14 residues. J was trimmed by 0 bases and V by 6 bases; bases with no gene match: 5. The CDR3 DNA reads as TGCAGCGTAAAAACTAGCGGTAGCACAGATACGCAGTATTTT. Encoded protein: CSVKTSGSTDTQYF.

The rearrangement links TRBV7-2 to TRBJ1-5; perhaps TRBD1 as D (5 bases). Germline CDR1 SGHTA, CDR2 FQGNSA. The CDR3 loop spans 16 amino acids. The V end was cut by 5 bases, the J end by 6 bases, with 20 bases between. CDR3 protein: CASSPRRGIVGQPQHF. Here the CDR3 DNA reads TGTGCCAGCAGCCCCCGGAGGGGCATCGTTGGTCAGCCCCAGCATTTT.

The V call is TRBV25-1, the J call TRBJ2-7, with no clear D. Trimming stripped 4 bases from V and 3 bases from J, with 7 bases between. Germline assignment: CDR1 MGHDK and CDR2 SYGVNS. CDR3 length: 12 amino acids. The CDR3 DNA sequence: TGTGCCAGCAGTGGAGAGATCTACGAGCAGTACTTC. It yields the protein CASSGEIYEQYF.